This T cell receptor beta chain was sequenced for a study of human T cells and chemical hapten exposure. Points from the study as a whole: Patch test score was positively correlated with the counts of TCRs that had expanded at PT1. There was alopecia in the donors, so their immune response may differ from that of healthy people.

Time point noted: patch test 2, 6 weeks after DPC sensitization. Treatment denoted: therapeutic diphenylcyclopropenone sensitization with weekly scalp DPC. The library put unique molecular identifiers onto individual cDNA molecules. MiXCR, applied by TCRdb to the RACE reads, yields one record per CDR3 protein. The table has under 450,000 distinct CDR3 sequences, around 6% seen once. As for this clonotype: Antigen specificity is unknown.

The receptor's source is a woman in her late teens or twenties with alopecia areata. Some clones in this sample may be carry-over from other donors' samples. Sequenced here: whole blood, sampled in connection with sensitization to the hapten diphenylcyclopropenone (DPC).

The CDR3 protein is CASSSGLGGTYEQYF. DNA for the CDR3: TGTGCCAGCAGCTCCGGACTAGGGGGAACCTACGAGCAGTACTTC. The rearrangement links TRBV7-2 to TRBJ2-7; D might be TRBD2 (7 bases). Trimming removed 4 bases from V and 2 bases from J, with 15 bases in between. The germline gives CDR1 SGHTA, CDR2 FQGNSA. The length of the CDR3 is 15 residues. The variable domain in full, completed from reference TRBV7-2 and TRBJ2-7, reads GAGVSQSPSNKVTEKGKDVELRCDPISGHTALYWYRQSLGQGLEFLIYFQGNSAPDKSGLPSDRFSAERTGGSVSTLTIQRTQQEDSAVYLCASSSGLGGTYEQYFGPGTRLTVT.